These 16 T cell receptor beta chains were sequenced from one sample in a study of spatial heterogeneity in lung cancer. Time point of the sample: sample taken at primary tumor resection. One entry per CDR3 protein, called by TCRdb with MiXCR from the 5' RACE reads. The sample consists of about 92,000 distinct CDR3 sequences, about 12% of them appearing once. The sample was PBMCs, taken at surgery. The receptors shown here come from a male donor with early-stage non-small cell lung cancer.

The rearrangement links TRBV6-2 or TRBV6-3 to TRBJ1-1; 7 nucleotides align to TRBD1. CDR3 length equals 16 residues. The V segment lost 5 bases and the J segment 1 base; nucleotides outside the gene matches: 10. The V gene's germline CDR1 is MNHEY and CDR2 SVGEGT. CDR3 amino acids: CASSGWTGAGNTEAFF. CDR3 DNA: TGTGCCAGCAGTGGGTGGACAGGAGCGGGGAACACTGAAGCTTTCTTT.

This clonotype was seen a few times. The J gene is TRBJ1-6, the V gene TRBV6-5; 10 positions agree with TRBD1. The germline V gene encodes CDR1 MNHEY and CDR2 SVGAGI. J gave up 15 bases and V 0 bases, and 11 bases lay outside the gene matches. The CDR3 sequence is 16 residues long. CDR3 sequence: CASSYSPGTGATGLHF. CDR3 sequence (DNA): TGTGCCAGCAGTTACTCGCCCGGGACAGGGGCGACAGGCCTCCACTTT.

This rearrangement joins TRBV29-1 to TRBJ1-5; tentatively, D is TRBD1 (5 bases). Between the trimmed V and J ends, which lost 7 bases and 1 base, there was a span of 14 bases. In germline, CDR1 is SQVTM, CDR2 ANQGSEA. The CDR3 is 14 amino acids. The CDR3 DNA reads as TGCAGCGCTTCGTCAGGGAGGAGCAATCAGCCCCAGCATTTT. Translating it yields CSASSGRSNQPQHF.

The chain carries TRBV20-1 and TRBJ2-3, with D possibly being TRBD1 (6 bases). The CDR3 loop spans 14 amino acids. In germline, CDR1 is DFQATT, CDR2 SNEGSKA (reference sequence). The V and J ends lost 8 bases and 0 bases respectively, with 15 bases between them. The CDR3 DNA follows: TGCAGTTCCCCTCAGGGGACAAGCACAGATACGCAGTATTTT. It is translated as CSSPQGTSTDTQYF.

This clonotype was counted only a few times. The chain joins TRBV7-2 to TRBJ2-5; the match to TRBD1 covers 7 bases. Trimming at V came to 0 bases and at J to 5 bases, leaving 3 bases not matched to a gene. The germline V gene encodes CDR1 SGHTA and CDR2 FQGNSA. The CDR3 spans 14 residues. The CDR3 region is CASSLAGRGETQYF. CDR3 DNA sequence: TGTGCCAGCAGCTTAGCCGGCAGGGGGGAGACCCAGTACTTC.

This clonotype was seen a handful of times. The gene calls are TRBV5-5 and TRBJ2-1, with a possible D match to TRBD2 (5 bases). Germline lookup yields CDR1 SGHKS and CDR2 YYEKEE (reference sequence). The CDR3 covers 15 residues. Deletions cut 0 bases from V and 1 base from J, with 8 bases between. The CDR3 sequence is CASSLDSVSYNEQFF. The CDR3 DNA sequence: TGTGCCAGCAGCTTGGATAGCGTATCCTACAATGAGCAGTTCTTC.

The sample holds a few counts of this clonotype. The chain is built from TRBV11-2 and TRBJ1-4; 9 bases agree with TRBD1. The CDR3 sequence is 16 residues long. V lost 5 bases and J lost 8; bases outside the gene matches: 12. Germline V gene data show CDR1 as SGHAT and CDR2 as FQNNGV. CDR3 residues: CASSLSTGTGREKLFF. The DNA of the CDR3 is TGTGCCAGCAGCCTATCGACCGGGACAGGGAGGGAAAAACTGTTTTTT.

The J gene is TRBJ2-2, the V gene TRBV20-1; the D gene is possibly TRBD2 (5 bases). Germline values: CDR1 DFQATT, CDR2 SNEGSKA (reference sequence). The CDR3 has 14 residues. Trimming took off 3 bases at V and 7 bases at J, with 15 bases between the two ends. In DNA, the CDR3 is TGCAGTGCTAGTGACCTTAGCGTCTACGGGGAGCTGTTTTTT. Translated, it gives CSASDLSVYGELFF.

This clonotype was detected only a few times. The chain links TRBV6-2 or TRBV6-3 to TRBJ2-5, with 14 positions matching TRBD2. Germline loops: CDR1 MNHEY, CDR2 SVGEGT. There are 17 residues in the CDR3. V lost 6 bases to trimming and J lost 5 bases; unmatched junction nucleotides: 11. The CDR3 DNA follows: TGTGCCAGCAGCCGTTACGGGACTAGCGGGAGTACGGAGACCCAGTACTTC. This codes for CASSRYGTSGSTETQYF.

This chain connects TRBV27 to TRBJ1-1; TRBD1 might be the D (5 bases). V lost 4 bases and J lost 5, with 17 bases in between. Germline CDR1 and CDR2: MNHEY and SMNVEV (reference sequence). The CDR3 length is 15 residues. The CDR3 DNA reads as TGTGCCAGCAGTTCTTGGGCCAGGGAGGGGACTGAAGCTTTCTTT. Translation gives CASSSWAREGTEAFF.

Many counts were recorded for this clonotype. The chain recombines TRBV6-2 or TRBV6-3 with TRBJ2-1; D is undetermined. V lost 5 bases and J 7 bases, leaving 6 bases between the germline ends. Germline assignment: CDR1 MNHEY and CDR2 SVGEGT. The CDR3 has 11 amino acids. CDR3 region: CASSRFNEQFF. In nucleotides, the CDR3 is TGTGCCAGCAGTCGGTTTAATGAGCAGTTCTTC.

This clonotype has just a few counts. The gene calls are TRBV7-6 and TRBJ2-2; 7 bases map to TRBD1. Germline CDR1 and CDR2: SGHVS and FNYEAQ. CDR3 length: 12 amino acids. V lost 11 bases to trimming and J lost 0 bases; unmatched junction nucleotides: 0. The CDR3 loop is CADRANTGELFF. The CDR3 bases are TGTGCCGACAGGGCGAACACCGGGGAGCTGTTTTTT.

V gene TRBV7-9 combines with J gene TRBJ2-7; no firm D call. In germline, CDR1 is SEHNR, CDR2 FQNEAQ (reference sequence). Trimming removed 1 base from V and 2 bases from J, with 12 bases in between. CDR3 length: 15 amino acids. CDR3 region: CASSLVLGEAYEQYF. The CDR3 region has the DNA TGTGCCAGCAGCTTAGTTCTCGGTGAAGCCTACGAGCAGTACTTC.

This clonotype appeared many times. This chain links TRBV5-6 with TRBJ2-3; 7 bases align to TRBD2. This CDR3 contains 15 residues. Germline CDR1 reads SGHDT; CDR2 reads YYEEEE. The V gene end was trimmed by 4 bases and the J gene end by 6 bases; junction bases not matched to a gene: 11. CDR3 amino acids: CASSPKREFTDTQYF. In DNA form, the CDR3 reads TGTGCCAGCAGCCCCAAGCGGGAATTTACCGATACGCAGTATTTT.

J is TRBJ2-7 and V is TRBV7-8, with TRBD1 identical over 10 bases. Per the germline V gene, CDR1 is SGHVS and CDR2 is FQNEAQ. This CDR3 has 16 residues. Trimming at V came to 3 bases and at J to 2 bases, leaving 7 bases not matched to a gene. The CDR3 DNA reads TGTGCCAGCAGCTTTTCGATTGGGACAGGGGCCTACGAGCAGTACTTC. It is translated as CASSFSIGTGAYEQYF. The whole variable domain, filled in from reference TRBV7-8 and TRBJ2-7, reads GAGVSQSPRYKVAKRGQDVALRCDPISGHVSLFWYQQALGQGPEFLTYFQNEAQLDKSGLPSDRFFAERPEGSVSTLKIQRTQQEDSAVYLCASSFSIGTGAYEQYFGPGTRLTVT.

DNA of the CDR3: TGTGCCAGCAGTCCTCTGACTGGAGGGAATTACGAGCAGTACTTC. It encodes CASSPLTGGNYEQYF. V gene TRBV28 combines with J gene TRBJ2-7; possibly TRBD2 for D (6 bases). Germline V lookup: CDR1 MDHEN, CDR2 SYDVKM. Trimming shortened V by 5 bases and J by 4 bases, and 18 bases separated the two germline ends. The CDR3 length is 15 residues.